These 10 T cell receptor beta chains originate from one sample sequenced in a study of blood T cell repertoires in COVID-19. Assay: immunoSEQ multiplex PCR; the TCRdb copy retains only in-frame clones and omits some. Here the sample spans about 46,000 clones, more than 75% being singletons. The sample comprised peripheral blood. The receptors were sampled from a man aged 50 or older with active COVID-19.

This chain connects TRBV7-2 to TRBJ1-2; TRBD1 matches at 7 bases. This CDR3 contains 12 residues. Germline lookup yields CDR1 SGHTA and CDR2 FQGNSA. The trim removed 3 bases at V and 6 bases at J, leaving 1 base unmatched. CDR3 nucleotide sequence: TGTGCCAGCAGCTTCGACAGGGATGGCTACACCTTC. Amino acid sequence: CASSFDRDGYTF.

This chain links TRBV10-3 with TRBJ1-6; D possibly corresponds to TRBD1 (6 bases). Germline V gene data show CDR1 as ENHRY and CDR2 as SYGVKD. V lost 4 bases and J lost 5, with 6 bases in between. The CDR3 is made up of 13 amino acids. The CDR3 reads CAISAGDNSPLHF. In DNA, the CDR3 is TGTGCCATCAGTGCAGGGGATAATTCACCCCTCCACTTT.

This chain links TRBV28 with TRBJ1-5; D is unresolved. V gave up 3 bases and J gave up 2 bases, with 11 bases separating them. Germline-derived CDR1 and CDR2 are MDHEN and SYDVKM. CDR3 length: 15 amino acids. The CDR3 DNA follows: TGTGCCAGCAGTTTTCCCTCTAGTGGCAATCAGCCCCAGCATTTT. The encoded protein is CASSFPSSGNQPQHF.

V usage is TRBV11-2 and J usage is TRBJ2-1, with TRBD2 identical over 15 bases. This CDR3 is 19 amino acids long. V shed 8 bases and J 2 bases; nucleotides not matched to a gene: 13. Germline lookup yields CDR1 SGHAT and CDR2 FQNNGV. The DNA of the CDR3 is TGTGCCAGCGGAAAAGGACTAGCGGGAGGGCCATTAACCTACAATGAGCAGTTCTTC. As protein: CASGKGLAGGPLTYNEQFF. The full variable domain, completed using reference TRBV11-2 and TRBJ2-1, is EAGVAQSPRYKIIEKRQSVAFWCNPISGHATLYWYQQILGQGPKLLIQFQNNGVVDDSQLPKDRFSAERLKGVDSTLKIQPAKLEDSAVYLCASGKGLAGGPLTYNEQFFGPGTRLTVL.

The chain joins TRBV2 to TRBJ2-3; 8 bases are a match to TRBD1. The CDR3 loop spans 14 amino acids. CDR1 SNHLY and CDR2 FYNNEI come from the germline V gene. V gave up 6 bases and J gave up 1 base; unmatched junction bases: 3. The CDR3 bases are TGTGCCAGCAGGGGGACAGGAGGCACAGATACGCAGTATTTT. Its protein is CASRGTGGTDTQYF.

V is TRBV6-6 and J is TRBJ1-1; the D is unclear. V lost 2 bases and J 0 bases, leaving 13 bases between the germline ends. Germline CDR1 reads MNHNY; CDR2 reads SVGAGI (reference sequence). CDR3 length equals 16 residues. CDR3 protein: CASSYPSGIMNTEAFF. The CDR3, as DNA: TGTGCCAGCAGTTACCCGAGCGGGATTATGAACACTGAAGCTTTCTTT.

This chain joins TRBV5-4 and TRBJ2-7; maybe TRBD1 (6 bases). Deletions cut 0 bases from V and 0 bases from J, with 7 bases between. The CDR3 is 14 residues long. Germline CDR1 and CDR2: SGHNT and YYREEE (reference sequence). The CDR3: CASSLDRVSYEQYF. CDR3 nucleotide sequence: TGTGCCAGCAGCTTGGACAGGGTCTCCTACGAGCAGTACTTC. The variable domain in full, completed from reference TRBV5-4 and TRBJ2-7, reads ETGVTQSPTHLIKTRGQQVTLRCSSQSGHNTVSWYQQALGQGPQFIFQYYREEENGRGNFPPRFSGLQFPNYSSELNVNALELDDSALYLCASSLDRVSYEQYFGPGTRLTVT.

V is TRBV19 and J is TRBJ1-1; maybe TRBD1 (5 bases). Germline lookup yields CDR1 LNHDA and CDR2 SQIVND (reference sequence). CDR3 length: 12 residues. The germline V and J ends were trimmed by 6 bases and 3 bases, with 8 bases remaining between them. The DNA for the CDR3 is TGTGCCAGTAGAAAACAGGACACTGAAGCTTTCTTT. Its translation: CASRKQDTEAFF.

Only one count was recorded for this clone. This rearrangement joins TRBV5-5 to TRBJ2-5; 7 nucleotides match TRBD1. The CDR3 extends over 17 amino acids. The V and J ends lost 0 bases and 5 bases, in that order; junction bases with no gene match: 13. Germline CDR1 is SGHKS and CDR2 is YYEKEE (reference sequence). In DNA form, the CDR3 reads TGTGCCAGCAGCTTGGGTGCTTGGCAGGGGGATGGGGAGACCCAGTACTTC. Amino acids: CASSLGAWQGDGETQYF.

V gene TRBV4-1 combines with J gene TRBJ2-1, with TRBD2 as a possible D gene (5 bases). The CDR3 covers 16 residues. The V end lost 6 bases, the J end lost 0 bases, and 15 bases lay between the germline ends. The V gene's germline CDR1 is MGHRA and CDR2 YSYEKL. The CDR3 loop is CASRPQRTSSYNEQFF. In DNA, the CDR3 is TGCGCCAGCAGGCCCCAAAGGACTTCCTCCTACAATGAGCAGTTCTTC.